This T cell receptor beta chain was observed in a study of neurological immune-mediated disorders. General study results and limits: Falling below healthy controls, multiple sclerosis showed the least TCR clonal expansion, while HTLV-1-associated myelopathy showed the most.

TCRdb analysed the 5' RACE reads with MiXCR anew, one entry per CDR3 protein. The table lists 50,000 to 60,000 distinct CDR3 sequences, about 4.2% of them singletons. V lost 0 bases to trimming and J lost 8 bases; unmatched junction nucleotides: 7. The germline V gene has CDR1 SGHRS and CDR2 YFSETQ. There are 14 residues in the CDR3. This clonotype was observed at least ten times. The antigen is unknown. The sample taken for sequencing was CD4+ T cells from blood. The chain carries TRBV5-1 and TRBJ1-2, with 7 positions matching TRBD1. The source is a woman in her thirties or forties with multiple sclerosis. The chain's CDR3 is CASSLAGTVTGYTF. In nucleotides, the CDR3 is TGCGCCAGCAGCTTGGCCGGGACAGTGACCGGCTACACCTTC.